This TCR beta chain was recorded in a study of resident and recirculating memory T cells in vitiligo. Study details: Epidermis came from shave biopsies of lesional and nonlesional sites, plus PBMCs.

There are 15 residues in the CDR3. Germline CDR1 is SGHTA and CDR2 is FQGTGA. With V trimmed by 5 bases and J by 6 bases, 9 bases remained unmatched. Stability required unchanged lesions during the previous 6 months. Anyone treated within the previous three months was excluded. Clones were read by immunoSEQ multiplex PCR, and TCRdb kept only the in-frame ones, dropping some. The data hold 39,000 or so clones, with about 90% observed a single time. Specimen: blood. V and J are TRBV7-3 and TRBJ2-1; 8 positions agree with TRBD2. This clonotype was obtained from a male donor with vitiligo. CDR3 DNA: TGTGCCAGCAGCGCAGTACGGGGGGGCGTCAATGAGCAGTTCTTC. Protein sequence: CASSAVRGGVNEQFF.